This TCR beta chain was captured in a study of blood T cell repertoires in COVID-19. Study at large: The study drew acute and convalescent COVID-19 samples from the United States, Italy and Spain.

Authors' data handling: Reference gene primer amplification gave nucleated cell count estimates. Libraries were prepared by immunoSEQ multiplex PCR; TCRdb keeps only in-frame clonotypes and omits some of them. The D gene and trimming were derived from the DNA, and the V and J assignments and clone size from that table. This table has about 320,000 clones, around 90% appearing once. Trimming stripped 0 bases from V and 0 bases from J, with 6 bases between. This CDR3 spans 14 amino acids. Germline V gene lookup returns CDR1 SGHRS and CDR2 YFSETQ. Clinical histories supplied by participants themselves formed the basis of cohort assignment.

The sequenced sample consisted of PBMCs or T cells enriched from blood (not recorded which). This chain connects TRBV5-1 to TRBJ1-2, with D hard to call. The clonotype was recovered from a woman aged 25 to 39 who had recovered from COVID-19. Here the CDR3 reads CASSLVTANYGYTF. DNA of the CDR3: TGCGCCAGCAGCTTGGTTACAGCTAACTATGGCTACACCTTC.